A single sample is the source of the 3 T cell receptor beta chains below, sequenced in a study of neoadjuvant anti-PD-1 for oral cavity cancer. Time point meaning: after neoadjuvant nivolumab, at surgical resection. Measured with immunoSEQ multiplex PCR; TCRdb has only the in-frame clones, and not every one. Of some 10,000 clones in the sample, roughly 57% were seen once. The material sequenced was PBMCs, taken after nivolumab (anti-PD-1) treatment. The source of these receptors is a person between 40 and 85 years old with oral cavity squamous cell carcinoma.

This clone was seen only a few times. This chain joins TRBV28 and TRBJ2-1; the match to TRBD2 covers 13 bases. Trimming took 4 bases from V and 5 from J; bases not matched to a gene: 8. There are 17 residues in the CDR3. Germline loops: CDR1 MDHEN, CDR2 SYDVKM. CDR3 region: CASSSPGGTSGNNEQFF. The CDR3, as DNA: TGTGCCAGCAGTTCGCCAGGAGGGACTAGCGGGAACAATGAGCAGTTCTTC.

The rearrangement joins TRBV25-1 to TRBJ2-1; D is unresolved. Germline V gene sequence: CDR1 MGHDK, CDR2 SYGVNS. V gave up 3 bases and J gave up 4 bases, with 13 bases separating them. The CDR3 length is 15 residues. CDR3 region: CASSDRASIYNEQFF. In DNA, the CDR3 is TGTGCCAGCAGTGACCGGGCGTCCATATACAATGAGCAGTTCTTC.

This clone has a handful of counts. The V gene is TRBV6-5, the J gene TRBJ1-3; D is possibly TRBD1 (6 bases). The CDR3 has 15 residues. Per germline, CDR1 MNHEY and CDR2 SVGAGI. Trimming removed 6 bases from V and 0 bases from J, with 12 bases in between. The CDR3 DNA reads TGTGCCAGCAGCAACAGGGCGTTCTCTGGAAACACCATATATTTT. It codes for CASSNRAFSGNTIYF.